What follows are 27 T cell receptor beta chains derived from one specimen sequenced in a study of T cell repertoires in cytomegalovirus infection. TCRdb used MiXCR to reprocess the reads, holding one entry per CDR3 protein. The table shows roughly 200,000 distinct CDR3 sequences, with about 17% occurring only once. Material for sequencing was CD8+ T cells from PBMCs. These receptors all come from a human donor in good health (CMV status not recorded). Some clones in this sample may be carry-over from other donors' samples.

This clonotype was counted only a few times. This sequence joins TRBV7-6 and TRBJ2-5; D unresolved. CDR1 is SGHVS and CDR2 is FNYEAQ in the germline V gene. This CDR3 is 13 amino acids long. The V end was cut by 7 bases, the J end by 5 bases, with 14 bases between. CDR3 region: CASTPARLETQYF. CDR3 coding DNA: TGTGCCAGCACCCCGGCGAGATTGGAGACCCAGTACTTC.

By sample fraction, this clonotype is medium-sized. In nucleotides, the CDR3 is TGCAGCGTTGAAGAAGATGGGAAGGAGCAGTTCTTC. This translates into CSVEEDGKEQFF. J is TRBJ2-1 and V is TRBV29-1; no clear D. V was pared by 0 bases and J by 10 bases, with 10 bases between. Germline CDR1 SQVTM, CDR2 ANQGSEA. This CDR3 has 12 residues.

This rearrangement joins TRBV7-3 to TRBJ2-3, with D unclear. Germline V lookup: CDR1 SGHTA, CDR2 FQGTGA. Trimming left V 5 bases short and J 2 bases short, with 14 bases between. This CDR3 has 15 amino acids. DNA of the CDR3: TGTGCCAGCAGCCTTTCCGGGTGGACCACAGATACGCAGTATTTT. Translated, it gives CASSLSGWTTDTQYF.

Turning to this clonotype: Mismatch with germline at one junction end may stem from a read error. The chain is built from TRBV28 and TRBJ1-2, with 7 bases lining up with TRBD1. CDR1 is MDHEN and CDR2 is SYDVKM in the germline V gene. CDR3 length: 16 residues. CDR3 DNA: TGTGCCCGCAGACTTTCGGCCCGGCAGGGGGTCTCTGGCTACACCTTC. Translated: CARRLSARQGVSGYTF.

V usage is TRBV6-2 or TRBV6-3 and J usage is TRBJ2-1; 11 bases are shared with TRBD2. From germline, CDR1 is MNHEY and CDR2 SVGEGT. V gave up 6 bases and J gave up 7 bases; unmatched junction bases: 8. CDR3 length: 15 residues. The CDR3 is CASSYLAGGLNEQFF. The CDR3 DNA reads as TGTGCCAGCAGCTATTTAGCGGGGGGGCTGAATGAGCAGTTCTTC.

The chain joins TRBV7-2 to TRBJ2-7; a possible D gene is TRBD1 (6 bases). This CDR3 is 13 amino acids long. CDR1 and CDR2 from the germline V gene are SGHTA and FQGNSA. Trimming removed 5 bases at V and 3 bases at J, with 11 bases between. The CDR3: CASSDTGSYEQYF. CDR3 in DNA: TGTGCCAGCAGCGATACAGGGAGCTACGAGCAGTACTTC. The whole variable domain, filled in from reference TRBV7-2 and TRBJ2-7, reads GAGVSQSPSNKVTEKGKDVELRCDPISGHTALYWYRQSLGQGLEFLIYFQGNSAPDKSGLPSDRFSAERTGGSVSTLTIQRTQQEDSAVYLCASSDTGSYEQYFGPGTRLTVT.

The CDR3 DNA is TGCAGCGTGGGATACGGCACTGAAGCTTTCTTT. Translation gives CSVGYGTEAFF. J is TRBJ1-1 and V is TRBV29-1; D call uncertain. The CDR3 loop spans 11 amino acids. The germline V gene encodes CDR1 SQVTM and CDR2 ANQGSEA. With 6 bases removed from V and 4 bases from J, the gap between germline ends came to 9 bases.

The chain recombines TRBV20-1 with TRBJ1-6; TRBD1 might be the D (6 bases). Looked up from germline, CDR1 is DFQATT and CDR2 is SNEGSKA (reference sequence). This CDR3 region has 15 residues. The V gene lost 5 bases and the J gene lost 10 bases, with 21 bases spanning the gap. CDR3 bases: TGCAGTGCTTGGAGCCTAACAGGGAATGGATCACCCCTCCACTTT. This codes for CSAWSLTGNGSPLHF.

This clonotype was observed a few times. V usage is TRBV20-1 and J usage is TRBJ2-3; perhaps TRBD2 as D (5 bases). Trimming took 6 bases from V and 2 from J, leaving 18 bases between them. The CDR3 spans 15 residues. The germline V gene has CDR1 DFQATT and CDR2 SNEGSKA (reference sequence). CDR3 loop: CSAVGGWAVTDTQYF. In DNA form, the CDR3 reads TGCAGTGCAGTCGGAGGCTGGGCAGTCACAGATACGCAGTATTTT.

V is TRBV4-1 and J is TRBJ1-1; D may be TRBD1 (5 bases). CDR1 is MGHRA, CDR2 YSYEKL, per germline. Trimming removed 0 bases from V and 6 bases from J, with 20 bases in between. The CDR3 has 17 amino acids. This CDR3 is CASSQDPGSGGLPEAFF. CDR3 nucleotide sequence: TGCGCCAGCAGCCAAGATCCAGGCTCGGGGGGATTACCTGAAGCTTTCTTT.

This clonotype was counted between two and nine times. The gene calls are TRBV6-2 or TRBV6-3 and TRBJ1-6, with 10 bases matching TRBD1. The CDR3 contains 15 residues. Germline V gene sequence: CDR1 MNHEY, CDR2 SVGEGT. The trim removed 5 bases at V and 8 bases at J, leaving 6 bases unmatched. CDR3 sequence: CASSATTGGHSPLHF. Written as DNA, the CDR3 is TGTGCCAGCAGTGCCACGACAGGGGGCCATTCACCCCTCCACTTT.

There are a few counts of this clonotype. The chain combines TRBV6-2 or TRBV6-3 with TRBJ1-5; perhaps TRBD1 as D (5 bases). The V gene's germline CDR1 is MNHEY and CDR2 SVGEGT. The CDR3 length is 15 residues. Between the trimmed V and J ends, which lost 2 bases and 10 bases, there was a span of 18 bases. This CDR3 reads CASSYPETGQAPQHF. CDR3 sequence (DNA): TGTGCCAGCAGTTACCCAGAGACGGGGCAGGCTCCCCAGCATTTT.

The gene calls are TRBV7-8 and TRBJ2-3; TRBD1 matches at 9 bases. The J segment lost 1 base and the V segment lost 5 bases, leaving 4 bases of the junction unmatched. This CDR3 is built from 15 residues. In germline, CDR1 is SGHVS, CDR2 FQNEAQ. CDR3 protein: CASSPWTGGTDTQYF. CDR3 DNA: TGTGCCAGCAGCCCCTGGACAGGGGGCACAGATACGCAGTATTTT.

Only a few counts were recorded for this clonotype. V is TRBV29-1 and J is TRBJ1-3, with D perhaps TRBD1 (5 bases). This CDR3 region has 17 residues. Germline V CDR1 and CDR2: SQVTM, ANQGSEA. Trimming cost V 1 base and J 0 bases, with 16 bases left between them. The CDR3 here is CSVEGRAMGFSGNTIYF. CDR3 nucleotide sequence: TGCAGCGTTGAAGGCAGGGCCATGGGATTCTCTGGAAACACCATATATTTT.

CDR3 sequence: CASTWSGGPGDEQFF. As DNA, the CDR3 is TGTGCCAGCACTTGGAGCGGGGGCCCGGGCGATGAGCAGTTCTTC. The J gene is TRBJ2-1, the V gene TRBV6-2 or TRBV6-3; 8 positions match TRBD2. Unmatched junction bases numbered 13, after V lost 7 bases and J lost 8 bases. The CDR3 is 15 amino acids. Per the germline V gene, CDR1 is MNHEY and CDR2 is SVGEGT.

This clonotype has a handful of counts. V usage is TRBV12-3 or TRBV12-4 and J usage is TRBJ2-2; D is possibly TRBD1 (6 bases). The CDR3 sequence is 15 residues long. Trimming took 5 bases from V and 3 from J, leaving 13 bases between them. The CDR3 protein is CASSPTGMDTGELFF. The CDR3 coding sequence is TGTGCCAGCAGTCCTACAGGGATGGACACCGGGGAGCTGTTTTTT.

This clonotype showed up just a few times. The CDR3 coding sequence is TGTGCCAGCAGCTTCTGGACTAGCGGGGTCCAAGAGACCCAGTACTTC. Residues: CASSFWTSGVQETQYF. The chain joins TRBV7-9 to TRBJ2-5, with 12 nucleotides matching TRBD2. J was trimmed by 1 base and V by 3 bases; bases with no gene match: 3. The germline V gene has CDR1 SEHNR and CDR2 FQNEAQ (reference sequence). CDR3 length: 16 amino acids. Combining the CDR3 with reference TRBV7-9 and TRBJ2-5 gives the whole variable domain DTGVSQNPRHKITKRGQNVTFRCDPISEHNRLYWYRQTLGQGPEFLTYFQNEAQLEKSRLLSDRFSAERPKGSFSTLEIQRTEQGDSAMYLCASSFWTSGVQETQYFGPGTRLLVL.

This chain uses TRBV29-1 with TRBJ1-1; weak D call: TRBD1 (5 bases). Germline CDR1 and CDR2: SQVTM and ANQGSEA. Trimming took 7 bases from V and 3 from J, leaving 15 bases between them. The CDR3 sequence is 13 residues long. The CDR3, as DNA: TGCAGCGCCCCCCTAGGGGATCACACTGAAGCTTTCTTT. This encodes CSAPLGDHTEAFF.

This clonotype was observed at least ten times. The genes are TRBV12-3 or TRBV12-4 and TRBJ2-1; 7 bases agree with TRBD2. The CDR3 runs 15 residues. V shed 2 bases and J 6 bases; nucleotides not matched to a gene: 7. CDR3 sequence: CASSLRGRGVNEQFF. CDR3 bases: TGTGCCAGCAGTTTAAGGGGACGGGGGGTCAATGAGCAGTTCTTC.

This clonotype was seen a few times. The chain uses TRBV7-6 and TRBJ1-1; TRBD1 matches 7 bases. The germline CDR1 and CDR2 sequences are SGHVS and FNYEAQ. The CDR3 totals 16 residues. The V segment lost 0 bases and the J segment 1 base; nucleotides outside the gene matches: 5. CDR3 DNA: TGTGCCAGCAGCTTAGCCCACTGGACAGGGAACACTGAAGCTTTCTTT. It translates to CASSLAHWTGNTEAFF.

This clonotype was seen a few times. The gene calls are TRBV7-9 and TRBJ1-2; D remains unclear. The CDR3 runs to 17 residues. Germline V CDR1 and CDR2: SEHNR, FQNEAQ (reference sequence). V lost 5 bases and J lost 0, with 19 bases in between. CDR3 sequence reads: CASSISDRASPNYGYTF. In nucleotides, the CDR3 is TGTGCCAGCAGCATATCGGATAGGGCGAGTCCTAACTATGGCTACACCTTC.

The genes are TRBV27 and TRBJ1-2, with D possibly matching TRBD1 (6 bases). This CDR3 spans 11 amino acids. The germline CDR1 and CDR2 sequences are MNHEY and SMNVEV (reference sequence). Trimming left V 8 bases short and J 6 bases short, with 10 bases between. The CDR3 nucleotides read TGTGCCAGCCTGAACAGGGATGGCTACACCTTC. Protein product: CASLNRDGYTF.

This chain links TRBV7-8 with TRBJ1-1, with TRBD1 as a possible D gene (6 bases). This CDR3 spans 15 amino acids. Germline CDR1 and CDR2: SGHVS and FQNEAQ. V gave up 5 bases and J gave up 3 bases, with 16 bases separating them. The CDR3 spells CASSAQGRGDTEAFF. In nucleotides, the CDR3 is TGTGCCAGCAGCGCACAGGGTCGGGGTGACACTGAAGCTTTCTTT.

CDR3 nucleotides: TGCAGCGCCCAACAGGGAGGCACTGAAGCTTTCTTT. Its translation: CSAQQGGTEAFF. The rearrangement links TRBV29-1 to TRBJ1-1; TRBD1 is a possible D gene (6 bases). Between the trimmed V and J ends, which lost 7 bases and 4 bases, there was a span of 13 bases. Looked up from germline, CDR1 is SQVTM and CDR2 is ANQGSEA. The CDR3 loop spans 12 amino acids.

The rearrangement joins TRBV6-2 or TRBV6-3 to TRBJ2-3; D is undetermined. CDR3 length: 12 residues. Trimming took off 5 bases at V and 4 bases at J, with 7 bases between the two ends. Germline CDR1 MNHEY, CDR2 SVGEGT. The CDR3 DNA reads as TGTGCCAGCAGTCTTACACCAGATACGCAGTATTTT. This gives the protein CASSLTPDTQYF.

This clonotype has a handful of counts. The rearrangement joins TRBV7-9 to TRBJ1-1, with 7 bases matching TRBD1. The CDR3 runs 15 residues. The V gene's germline CDR1 is SEHNR and CDR2 FQNEAQ (reference sequence). Germline trimming cut 5 bases from V and 6 bases from J; bases unmatched to any gene: 12. The CDR3 DNA reads as TGTGCCAGCAGCACCAACTTAGGGACAGCCCCTGAAGCTTTCTTT. It codes for CASSTNLGTAPEAFF. The full variable domain, completed using reference TRBV7-9 and TRBJ1-1, is DTGVSQNPRHKITKRGQNVTFRCDPISEHNRLYWYRQTLGQGPEFLTYFQNEAQLEKSRLLSDRFSAERPKGSFSTLEIQRTEQGDSAMYLCASSTNLGTAPEAFFGQGTRLTVV.

The chain combines TRBV5-6 with TRBJ1-1; 7 nucleotides line up with TRBD1. The germline gives CDR1 SGHDT, CDR2 YYEEEE. This CDR3 has 14 residues. V lost 0 bases to trimming and J lost 6 bases; unmatched junction nucleotides: 5. The CDR3 DNA is TGTGCCAGCAGCTTGGGACAGGGAAGCGCTGAAGCTTTCTTT. Residues: CASSLGQGSAEAFF.